The 10 T cell receptor beta chains below come from one sample, sequenced in a study of technical replicates of blood from a handful of donors. The assay was immunoSEQ multiplex PCR, and TCRdb's table has in-frame clones only and misses some. Of 85,000 to 100,000 clones in the sample, 95% were seen once. The specimen was T cells isolated from PBMCs. The receptors originated from a human donor in good health.

This chain joins TRBV7-2 and TRBJ2-7, with D possibly being TRBD1 (6 bases). With 5 bases removed from V and 2 bases from J, the gap between germline ends came to 13 bases. The germline CDR1 and CDR2 sequences are SGHTA and FQGNSA. The CDR3 has 14 residues. The CDR3 spells CASSPTDSPYEQYF. CDR3 coding DNA: TGTGCCAGCAGCCCGACGGACAGTCCCTACGAGCAGTACTTC.

This clone was recorded once. This chain connects TRBV19 to TRBJ1-5, with no clear D. Trimming took 3 bases from V and 0 from J, leaving 9 bases between them. This CDR3 has 15 residues. Germline assignment: CDR1 LNHDA and CDR2 SQIVND (reference sequence). DNA for the CDR3: TGTGCCAGTAGTATGGGCTTCGATAGCAATCAGCCCCAGCATTTT. This translates into CASSMGFDSNQPQHF.

The chain is built from TRBV5-1 and TRBJ1-1; no clear D gene. The V and J ends lost 4 bases and 9 bases respectively, with 22 bases between them. The CDR3 is made up of 15 amino acids. Looked up from germline, CDR1 is SGHRS and CDR2 is YFSETQ. CDR3 nucleotides: TGCGCCAGCAGCCTTAACATCCGGAGGGAAGGACAAGCTTTCTTT. Translating gives CASSLNIRREGQAFF.

This clone was seen a single time. The chain has TRBV4-1 and TRBJ2-2; D perhaps matches TRBD2 (6 bases). Germline V gene data show CDR1 as MGHRA and CDR2 as YSYEKL. The V gene lost 4 bases and the J gene lost 4 bases, with 13 bases spanning the gap. The CDR3 has 15 residues. Written as DNA, the CDR3 is TGCGCCAGCAGCCTTCTCGGAGGGGCCACCGGGGAGCTGTTTTTT. The encoded protein is CASSLLGGATGELFF.

J is TRBJ2-7 and V is TRBV18; TRBD2 matches 8 bases. This CDR3 has 15 amino acids. Germline V gene data show CDR1 as KGHSH and CDR2 as LQKENI. Trimming cost V 0 bases and J 2 bases; bases outside gene matches: 3. The CDR3 coding sequence is TGTGCCAGCTCACCACCCGGGGGGGTAGCCTACGAGCAGTACTTC. Translated: CASSPPGGVAYEQYF.

This clone was picked up one time. The V call is TRBV2, the J call TRBJ2-7; 10 bases are a match to TRBD2. CDR1 and CDR2 from the germline V gene are SNHLY and FYNNEI. The CDR3 is 12 amino acids. The junction had 3 bases not matched to a gene; V was cut back by 6 bases and J by 7 bases. CDR3 amino acids: CASSGLAVEQYF. The CDR3 DNA reads TGTGCCAGCAGCGGACTAGCGGTTGAGCAGTACTTC.

The chain couples TRBV14 to TRBJ1-6, with D hard to call. Trimming shortened V by 7 bases and J by 0 bases, and 19 bases separated the two germline ends. CDR3 length: 18 amino acids. The germline V gene has CDR1 SGHDN and CDR2 FVKESK. The CDR3 sequence: CASISNSTESSYNSPLHF. In nucleotides, the CDR3 is TGTGCCAGCATATCGAATTCGACGGAGAGCTCCTATAATTCACCCCTCCACTTT.

The chain joins TRBV2 to TRBJ2-5; 8 bases fit TRBD1. The CDR3 length is 13 residues. V was clipped by 4 bases and J by 4 bases; unmatched bases: 2. Germline V gene data show CDR1 as SNHLY and CDR2 as FYNNEI. The DNA of the CDR3 is TGTGCCAGCAGTGGCGGGACAGGAGAGACCCAGTACTTC. This encodes CASSGGTGETQYF. The variable domain in full, completed from reference TRBV2 and TRBJ2-5, reads EPEVTQTPSHQVTQMGQEVILRCVPISNHLYFYWYRQILGQKVEFLVSFYNNEISEKSEIFDDQFSVERPDGSNFTLKIRSTKLEDSAMYFCASSGGTGETQYFGPGTRLLVL.

The genes are TRBV6-1 and TRBJ1-2, with D perhaps matching TRBD1 (5 bases). Germline CDR1 and CDR2: MNHNS and SASEGT. V lost 7 bases, J lost 2 bases, and 17 bases lay in between. This CDR3 spans 15 amino acids. The DNA of the CDR3 is TGTGCCAGCATCGCGTACCACCAGGGAAACTATGGCTACACCTTC. Its protein is CASIAYHQGNYGYTF.

The V call is TRBV6-6, the J call TRBJ1-2, with TRBD1 as a possible D gene (5 bases). The CDR3 contains 15 residues. Trimming removed 6 bases from V and 3 bases from J, with 17 bases in between. Germline assignment: CDR1 MNHNY and CDR2 SVGAGI (reference sequence). CDR3 loop: CASRYNLDSHYGYTF. DNA for the CDR3: TGTGCCAGCAGATACAATCTCGACAGCCACTATGGCTACACCTTC.